This section outlines one T cell receptor beta chain sequence together with its context. The data are from a study of blood T cell repertoires in COVID-19. Trimming shortened V by 0 bases and J by 1 base, and 11 bases separated the two germline ends. This CDR3 is 17 amino acids long. Germline V gene data show CDR1 as SGHNT and CDR2 as YYREEE (reference sequence). In the original workflow: Nucleated cell counts were estimated from reference gene primer amplification. Produced via immunoSEQ multiplex PCR; TCRdb's table is partial and in-frame only. V and J calls and clone size are copied from that table; D and trimming were computed from the DNA. Of 250,000 to 300,000 clones listed, 75% to 95% are singletons. Two negative PCRs, clearance, or symptom resolution had been documented for recovered Cohort 3 donors.

Sequencing was done on a sample of PBMCs or T cells enriched from blood (not recorded which). The clonotype was recovered from a woman in her twenties or thirties who had recovered from COVID-19. The gene calls are TRBV5-4 and TRBJ2-6; tentative D call: TRBD2 (6 bases). In nucleotides, the CDR3 is TGTGCCAGCAGCTTGGGGGTAGCGGCGTCTGGGGCCAACGTCCTGACTTTC. This translates into CASSLGVAASGANVLTF.